This T cell receptor beta chain was recovered during a study of OX40 agonist ivuxolimab in advanced cancers. The V and J ends lost 4 bases and 7 bases respectively, with 12 bases between them. This CDR3 is 13 amino acids long. Germline CDR1 SGHRS, CDR2 YFSETQ. Study results and caveats: With doses of 0.1 to 3.0 mg/kg, CD4+ and CD8+ blood T cells had undergone clonal expansion by week 6.

A word on this clone: Its antigen is unidentified.

If patients had autoimmune disease history or systemic immunosuppression, they were excluded. Clones were read by immunoSEQ multiplex PCR, and TCRdb kept only the in-frame ones, dropping some. The data contain approximately 82,000 clones, roughly 94% of them singletons. The input for sequencing was CD4+ or CD8+ T cells sorted from blood, taken in a trial of the OX40 agonist ivuxolimab. This sequence joins TRBV5-1 and TRBJ2-4, with a weak D call TRBD1 (5 bases). This TCR was recovered from an adult with an advanced solid tumor such as melanoma, head and neck, liver or kidney cancer. The CDR3 loop reads CASSPSGLNIQYF. CDR3 coding DNA: TGCGCCAGCAGCCCCTCAGGGTTGAACATTCAGTACTTC.